Included here is one T cell receptor beta chain sequence, with context. The data were taken from a study of blood T cell repertoires in COVID-19. Study summary: From the United States, Italy and Spain came samples of acute and convalescent COVID-19. PBMCs, B-cell-depleted T cells, or T cells provided the cDNA or gDNA that made up the material.

This CDR3 region has 16 residues. CDR1 is LGHDT and CDR2 is YNNKEL in the germline V gene (reference sequence). V gave up 4 bases and J gave up 4 bases, with 17 bases separating them. Authors' data handling: The assay estimated nucleated cells by amplifying reference gene primers. Data came from immunoSEQ multiplex PCR; TCRdb stores just in-frame clones and leaves some out. V and J calls and clone size follow that table, whereas D and trimming were derived from the DNA. Here the sample spans tens of thousands of clones, about 86% being singletons. Sequences were obtained from peripheral blood. The sequence was obtained from a human donor with acute or convalescent COVID-19. The donor label of this sample is uncertain. J is TRBJ2-1 and V is TRBV3-1 (or the pseudogene TRBV3-2); TRBD2 is a possible D gene (7 bases). The CDR3 loop reads CASSPPWAGAYNEQFF. The DNA for the CDR3 is TGTGCCAGCAGCCCCCCATGGGCGGGGGCTTACAATGAGCAGTTCTTC.